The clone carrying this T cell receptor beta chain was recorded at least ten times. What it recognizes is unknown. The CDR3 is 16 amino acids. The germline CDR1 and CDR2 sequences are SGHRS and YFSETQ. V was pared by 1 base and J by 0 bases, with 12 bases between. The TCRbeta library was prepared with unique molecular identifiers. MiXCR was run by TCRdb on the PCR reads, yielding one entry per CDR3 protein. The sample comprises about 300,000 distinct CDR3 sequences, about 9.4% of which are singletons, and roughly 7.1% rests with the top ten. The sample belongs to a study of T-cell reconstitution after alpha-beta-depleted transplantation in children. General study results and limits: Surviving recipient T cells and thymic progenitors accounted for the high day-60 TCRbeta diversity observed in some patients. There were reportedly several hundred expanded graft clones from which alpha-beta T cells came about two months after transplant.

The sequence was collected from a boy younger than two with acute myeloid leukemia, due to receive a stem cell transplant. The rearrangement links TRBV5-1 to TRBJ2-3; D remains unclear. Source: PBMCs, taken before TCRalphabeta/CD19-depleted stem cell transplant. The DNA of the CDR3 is TGCGCCAGCAGCTTGAGTCAGTATGTGAGCACAGATACGCAGTATTTT. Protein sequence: CASSLSQYVSTDTQYF.